The following is a T cell receptor beta chain sequence with its context. The antigen remains unidentified. This specimen comes from a study of vaccination and CD4 T cells after COVID-19. The overall study: Overlapping spike peptides of SARS-CoV-2, HCoV-NL63, HCoV-OC43 and HCoV-229E were used, and cells were stimulated with them. Study outcomes and limitations: Convalescent patients had 304 of 307 vaccine-specific clones showing spike mono-reactivity.

The assay that was used to sequence DNA from cultured CD4+ T cells was the Oncomine TCR Beta short-read assay. The template was genomic DNA from cultured CD4+ T cells. TCRdb re-called the PCR reads with MiXCR, one entry per CDR3 protein. The table lists fewer than 8,000 distinct CDR3 sequences, about a third of them singletons. V lost 6 bases and J 2 bases, leaving 10 bases between the germline ends. The germline V gene encodes CDR1 SNHLY and CDR2 FYNNEI. The CDR3 extends over 13 amino acids. Treatment described: approximately 11-day PBMC culture with coronavirus spike peptide pools or control peptides (ViraFEST assay). Gathering of the CD4+ T cells, from the unexposed donor, took place before the COVID-19 pandemic (2011-2018). Under the ViraFEST approach, antigen-specific T cells were expanded with peptide pools and TCRs subsequently sequenced. SARS-CoV-2 S/N and four cold-coronavirus spikes were used to probe unexposed-donor CD4+ T cells, cells permitting.

The clonotype comes from a human donor in good health. The chain recombines TRBV2 with TRBJ2-5; no reliable D call. Material: CD4+ T cells from blood, cultured in vitro. The CDR3 reads CASSVVGQETQYF. DNA of the CDR3: TGTGCCAGCAGCGTCGTAGGACAAGAGACCCAGTACTTC.